These 21 T cell receptor beta chains share one sample of origin, sequenced in a study of lymphopenia after photon versus proton radiotherapy. Some clones are missing from TCRdb's copy, which holds only in-frame ones; the method was immunoSEQ multiplex PCR. The repertoire includes 55,000 to 70,000 clones, around 86% of them detected once, and around 2.1% sits in the top ten. This material consisted of peripheral blood, taken from a patient treated with photon-based radiotherapy. Receptors originate from a man aged 40-49 years with gastric cancer.

J is TRBJ2-6 and V is TRBV5-1; D is undetermined. This CDR3 is 15 amino acids long. V gave up 0 bases and J gave up 1 base, with 5 bases separating them. Germline values: CDR1 SGHRS, CDR2 YFSETQ. The CDR3 loop reads CASSLEFSGANVLTF. The CDR3 bases are TGCGCCAGCAGCTTGGAGTTTTCTGGGGCCAACGTCCTGACTTTC.

The chain uses TRBV29-1 and TRBJ1-2; TRBD1 matches 7 bases. Per the germline V gene, CDR1 is SQVTM and CDR2 is ANQGSEA. With V trimmed by 3 bases and J by 7 bases, 11 bases remained unmatched. This CDR3 has 14 residues. CDR3 sequence: CSVEDRRYATGYTF. The CDR3, as DNA: TGCAGCGTTGAGGACAGGAGGTATGCCACTGGCTACACCTTC.

The chain uses TRBV5-6 and TRBJ1-1; D unclear. The V end lost 4 bases, the J end lost 10 bases, and 20 bases lay between the germline ends. CDR3 length equals 14 residues. Germline loops: CDR1 SGHDT, CDR2 YYEEEE. CDR3 in amino acids: CASSPGRVRGTAFF. The CDR3 DNA is TGTGCCAGCAGCCCAGGTAGAGTCCGGGGTACAGCTTTCTTT.

The rearrangement joins TRBV6-6 to TRBJ1-4; TRBD1 agrees at 9 bases. The ends lost 7 bases at V and 3 bases at J; junction bases unmatched: 3. The CDR3 consists of 14 residues. The germline CDR1 and CDR2 sequences are MNHNY and SVGAGI (reference sequence). CDR3 DNA sequence: TGTGCCAGCATACAGGGGGCGGCTAATGAAAAACTGTTTTTT. Its protein is CASIQGAANEKLFF.

The chain links TRBV4-3 to TRBJ2-3; no clear D gene. Deletions cut 0 bases from V and 0 bases from J, with 7 bases between. This CDR3 has 15 residues. Germline assignment: CDR1 LGHNA and CDR2 YSLEER. CDR3 nucleotides: TGCGCCAGCAGCCAAGATCCAAGGAGCACAGATACGCAGTATTTT. Amino acids: CASSQDPRSTDTQYF.

V and J are TRBV7-2 and TRBJ2-5, with 12 bases lining up with TRBD1. V shed 5 bases and J 4 bases; nucleotides not matched to a gene: 5. The germline V gene encodes CDR1 SGHTA and CDR2 FQGNSA. The CDR3 contains 15 residues. CDR3 in amino acids: CASSLGQGAGETQYF. DNA of the CDR3: TGTGCCAGCAGCCTGGGACAGGGGGCGGGAGAGACCCAGTACTTC. The full variable domain, in which reference TRBV7-2 and TRBJ2-5 provide the parts outside the CDR3, is GAGVSQSPSNKVTEKGKDVELRCDPISGHTALYWYRQSLGQGLEFLIYFQGNSAPDKSGLPSDRFSAERTGGSVSTLTIQRTQQEDSAVYLCASSLGQGAGETQYFGPGTRLLVL.

J is TRBJ2-2 and V is TRBV5-4; 14 bases map to TRBD2. V trimming: 6 bases; J trimming: 1 base; junction bases outside the gene matches: 5. The CDR3 spans 17 residues. Germline lookup yields CDR1 SGHNT and CDR2 YYREEE (reference sequence). The DNA for the CDR3 is TGTGCCAGCAACCGACTAGCGGGGGGGCAGAACACCGGGGAGCTGTTTTTT. Translated: CASNRLAGGQNTGELFF.

There are a few counts of this clone. The chain uses TRBV28 and TRBJ1-2; 9 nucleotides match TRBD1. The germline gives CDR1 MDHEN, CDR2 SYDVKM. V lost 8 bases to trimming and J lost 5 bases; unmatched junction nucleotides: 12. CDR3 length: 15 amino acids. In DNA form, the CDR3 reads TGTGCCAGCCTGACCACCACAGGGGGCGATTATGGCTACACCTTC. It encodes CASLTTTGGDYGYTF.

Notes on this clone: In the same sample, other DNA sequences code for this CDR3. The rearrangement links TRBV7-2 to TRBJ1-5; tentative D call: TRBD1 (5 bases). Germline assignment: CDR1 SGHTA and CDR2 FQGNSA. This CDR3 region has 14 residues. V was pared by 5 bases and J by 2 bases, with 10 bases between. This CDR3 is CASSQDSGNQPQHF. DNA of the CDR3: TGTGCCAGCAGCCAAGACAGTGGCAATCAGCCCCAGCATTTT.

This chain uses TRBV29-1 with TRBJ2-5; 10 nucleotides match TRBD1. Unmatched junction bases numbered 8, after V lost 8 bases and J lost 5 bases. The CDR3 contains 13 residues. CDR1 is SQVTM and CDR2 is ANQGSEA in the germline V gene. In DNA, the CDR3 is TGCAGCTCCCGACAGGGGGCAACGGAGACCCAGTACTTC. Translation gives CSSRQGATETQYF.

This clone was observed a few times. This chain uses TRBV10-3 with TRBJ1-4; possible D gene TRBD1, 5 bases. The V and J ends lost 1 base and 10 bases respectively, with 19 bases between them. The CDR3 is 16 residues long. CDR1 ENHRY and CDR2 SYGVKD come from the germline V gene. The CDR3 DNA reads as TGTGCCATCAGTGAGTTCGAGGGGCCAGCCCTTAGAAAACTGTTTTTT. This gives the protein CAISEFEGPALRKLFF.

V usage is TRBV28 and J usage is TRBJ2-7, with 8 bases identical to TRBD1. The CDR3 covers 13 residues. Germline lookup yields CDR1 MDHEN and CDR2 SYDVKM. The ends lost 5 bases at V and 2 bases at J; junction bases unmatched: 2. The CDR3 coding sequence is TGTGCCAGCAGTAAGACAGGGGCCTACGAGCAGTACTTC. This translates into CASSKTGAYEQYF. The whole variable domain, filled in from reference TRBV28 and TRBJ2-7, reads DVKVTQSSRYLVKRTGEKVFLECVQDMDHENMFWYRQDPGLGLRLIYFSYDVKMKEKGDIPEGYSVSREKKERFSLILESASTNQTSMYLCASSKTGAYEQYFGPGTRLTVT.

The J gene is TRBJ2-1, the V gene TRBV2, with a tentative D call TRBD2 (5 bases). The CDR3 spans 14 residues. The V and J ends lost 6 bases and 0 bases respectively, with 9 bases between them. Germline V gene sequence: CDR1 SNHLY, CDR2 FYNNEI. The CDR3 is CASRAGASYNEQFF. The CDR3, as DNA: TGTGCCAGCAGGGCGGGCGCCTCCTACAATGAGCAGTTCTTC.

The chain uses TRBV29-1 and TRBJ2-2; TRBD1 or TRBD2 may be the D gene (5 bases each). The V end was cut by 7 bases, the J end by 4 bases, with 13 bases between. The CDR3 sequence is 13 residues long. Germline V gives CDR1 SQVTM, CDR2 ANQGSEA. Written as DNA, the CDR3 is TGCAGCGCGTACCGGGACCCCACCGGGGAGCTGTTTTTT. Translated, it gives CSAYRDPTGELFF.

The chain joins TRBV9 to TRBJ2-7, with D possibly being TRBD1 (5 bases). Germline V gene lookup returns CDR1 SGDLS and CDR2 YYNGEE. Trimming left V 4 bases short and J 4 bases short, with 18 bases between. The CDR3 is made up of 15 amino acids. This CDR3 is CASSRQGTSLYEQYF. CDR3 bases: TGTGCCAGCAGCCGCCAGGGAACTTCCCTTTACGAGCAGTACTTC.

The J gene is TRBJ2-7, the V gene TRBV19; 9 nucleotides match TRBD1. V was clipped by 3 bases and J by 3 bases; unmatched bases: 3. The CDR3 is 14 residues long. Germline loops: CDR1 LNHDA, CDR2 SQIVND (reference sequence). The CDR3 nucleotides read TGTGCCAGTAGTATCCGGGACAGGGTCTACGAGCAGTACTTC. This sequence encodes CASSIRDRVYEQYF.

The rearrangement joins TRBV9 to TRBJ2-1; TRBD2 aligns across 7 bases. The CDR3 has 13 amino acids. V was pared by 3 bases and J by 7 bases, with 4 bases of the junction left unmatched. In germline, CDR1 is SGDLS, CDR2 YYNGEE. CDR3 sequence (DNA): TGTGCCAGCAGCGCCCGGGGGGTTAATGAGCAGTTCTTC. It specifies CASSARGVNEQFF.

The genes are TRBV5-1 and TRBJ1-2; TRBD1 matches 7 bases. This CDR3 region has 16 residues. V lost 5 bases and J lost 3; bases outside the gene matches: 13. CDR1 and CDR2 from the germline V gene are SGHRS and YFSETQ. CDR3 nucleotide sequence: TGCGCCAGCAGAGATCGGACAGGTTTTATGTACTATGGCTACACCTTC. The encoded protein is CASRDRTGFMYYGYTF. Based on the CDR3 plus reference TRBV5-1 and TRBJ1-2, the full variable domain is KAGVTQTPRYLIKTRGQQVTLSCSPISGHRSVSWYQQTPGQGLQFLFEYFSETQRNKGNFPGRFSGRQFSNSRSEMNVSTLELGDSALYLCASRDRTGFMYYGYTFGSGTRLTVV.

J is TRBJ1-1 and V is TRBV18, with D tentatively TRBD1 (5 bases). The V gene's germline CDR1 is KGHSH and CDR2 LQKENI. The CDR3 sequence is 14 residues long. The ends were cut back, 3 bases at V and 1 base at J, with 9 bases in the middle. The CDR3 nucleotides read TGTGCCAGCTCACCGGGACTGGGGAACACTGAAGCTTTCTTT. Its protein is CASSPGLGNTEAFF.

This chain uses TRBV7-9 with TRBJ2-7; 7 bases agree with TRBD1. The CDR3 contains 17 residues. Germline loops: CDR1 SEHNR, CDR2 FQNEAQ (reference sequence). Losses at the gene ends were 1 base for V and 2 bases for J; bases not matched to a gene: 11. Here the CDR3 DNA reads TGTGCCAGCAGCTTAGGCGAGGCAGGGGGAATCGCCTACGAGCAGTACTTC. Protein sequence: CASSLGEAGGIAYEQYF.

The CDR3 loop reads CASIANRGTTEAFF. CDR3 nucleotides: TGTGCCAGTATTGCGAACAGGGGGACCACTGAAGCTTTCTTT. V is TRBV19 and J is TRBJ1-1; 8 positions match TRBD1. CDR1 is LNHDA, CDR2 SQIVND, per germline (reference sequence). The junction had 8 bases not matched to a gene; V was cut back by 7 bases and J by 4 bases. The CDR3 is 14 residues long.